These 10 T cell receptor beta chains were all obtained from the same sample, sequenced in a study of T cells in Graves' hyperthyroidism and ophthalmopathy (dated by TCRdb to about 2019). Library method: multiplex PCR. Sequenced using an Illumina HiSeq 2000. Amplification of TCR beta CDR3 regions was carried out from RNA transcripts. For the first round of RT-PCR on the TCR CDR3, the HTBI primer set was used together with the Qiagen OneStep RT-PCR kit. TCRdb trimmed the raw reads at Q25, called clones with MiXCR and kept productive beta chains. Records with the same CDR3 protein are collapsed into one entry carrying the most frequent genes and DNA. Counted in this sample were about 600,000 distinct CDR3 sequences; about 16% of them appeared once. The biggest ten clones account for roughly 3.3% of the sample. The sample consisted of blood. The receptors derive from a woman aged 40 to 50 with Graves' ophthalmopathy.

Ten or more counts support this clonotype. The chain recombines TRBV30 with TRBJ2-7; D gene ambiguous. The V and J ends lost 3 bases and 0 bases respectively, with 15 bases between them. Germline CDR1 reads GTSNPN; CDR2 reads SVGIG (reference sequence). The CDR3 runs to 15 residues. CDR3 bases: TGTGCCTGGAGCCTTTCCGCGTCGAGCTCCTACGAGCAGTACTTC. Encoded protein: CAWSLSASSSYEQYF.

This clonotype was seen many times. V is TRBV3-1 and J is TRBJ2-3; D perhaps matches TRBD2 (6 bases). Trimming left V 4 bases short and J 4 bases short, with 12 bases between. CDR1 is LGHDT and CDR2 is YNNKEL in the germline V gene (reference sequence). The CDR3 has 14 amino acids. The CDR3 loop reads CASSRRGSADTQYF. The CDR3 DNA sequence: TGTGCCAGCAGCCGGCGGGGTTCCGCAGATACGCAGTATTTT.

This clonotype came up many times. A read error may produce the germline difference seen at one junction end. This chain uses TRBV20-1 with TRBJ2-7; 16 bases match TRBD2. The CDR3 loop spans 19 amino acids. Per the germline V gene, CDR1 is DFQATT and CDR2 is SNEGSKA (reference sequence). CDR3 nucleotides: TGCAGTGCTAGAGATCGAGGGGGACTAGCGGGAGGGTCTACCTACGGGCAGTACTTC. The encoded protein is CSARDRGGLAGGSTYGQYF.

This clonotype was seen repeatedly, ten times or more. This chain links TRBV7-8 with TRBJ2-6; D may correspond to TRBD1 or TRBD2 (5 bases each). Trimming shortened V by 3 bases and J by 3 bases, and 15 bases separated the two germline ends. CDR1 is SGHVS and CDR2 is FQNEAQ in the germline V gene. The CDR3 sequence is 17 residues long. The CDR3: CASSLATWGIGANVLTF. The CDR3 bases are TGTGCCAGCAGCTTGGCGACTTGGGGGATTGGGGCCAACGTCCTGACTTTC.

This clonotype occurred a few times. The chain uses TRBV7-9 and TRBJ2-5; D remains ambiguous. The CDR3 loop spans 15 amino acids. Germline V lookup: CDR1 SEHNR, CDR2 FQNEAQ (reference sequence). V was pared by 3 bases and J by 3 bases, with 14 bases between. CDR3 bases: TGTGCCAGCAGCTTTGGTTCCCGATTGGAAGAGACCCAGTACTTC. Residues: CASSFGSRLEETQYF.

This clonotype has more than one count but fewer than ten. This chain joins TRBV12-3 or TRBV12-4 and TRBJ1-6, with D unresolved. V was clipped by 1 base and J by 5 bases, with 6 bases between them. This CDR3 region has 14 residues. The CDR3 protein is CASSLDTNNSPLHF. DNA for the CDR3: TGTGCCAGCAGTTTAGACACGAATAATTCACCCCTCCACTTT.

This clonotype was seen a handful of times. The rearrangement links TRBV20-1 to TRBJ1-2; 11 positions agree with TRBD1. Germline loops: CDR1 DFQATT, CDR2 SNEGSKA (reference sequence). V trimming: 1 base; J trimming: 6 bases; junction bases outside the gene matches: 7. The CDR3 sequence is 15 residues long. This CDR3 reads CSARGTGGLRDGYTF. The CDR3 nucleotides are TGCAGTGCTAGAGGGACAGGGGGCTTAAGGGATGGCTACACCTTC.

This chain joins TRBV3-1 and TRBJ2-2; the match to TRBD2 covers 14 bases. CDR1 is LGHDT and CDR2 is YNNKEL in the germline V gene (reference sequence). This CDR3 spans 18 amino acids. V lost 1 base and J lost 3; bases outside the gene matches: 4. The CDR3 protein is CASSQGLAGGPDTGELFF. The CDR3 DNA follows: TGTGCCAGCAGCCAAGGACTAGCGGGGGGGCCAGACACCGGGGAGCTGTTTTTT.

V is TRBV20-1 and J is TRBJ2-5, with D hard to call. V lost 3 bases, J lost 5 bases, and 16 bases lay in between. This CDR3 region has 14 residues. CDR1 DFQATT and CDR2 SNEGSKA come from the germline V gene (reference sequence). The CDR3 nucleotides are TGCAGTGCTAGTTCACAATTAGTCTGGGAGACCCAGTACTTC. Translation gives CSASSQLVWETQYF.

This clonotype was seen repeatedly, ten times or more. This chain uses TRBV20-1 with TRBJ2-1; a possible D gene is TRBD2 (6 bases). This CDR3 has 13 residues. Germline CDR1 reads DFQATT; CDR2 reads SNEGSKA (reference sequence). Trimming removed 3 bases at V and 4 bases at J, with 10 bases between. The CDR3 region is CSASLGTYNEQFF. In DNA form, the CDR3 reads TGCAGTGCTAGTCTGGGGACTTACAATGAGCAGTTCTTC.